These 19 T cell receptor beta chains share one sample of origin, sequenced in a study of identical twins. Each CDR3 protein is one row after TCRdb ran MiXCR on the 5' RACE reads. The sample lists about 1.7 million distinct CDR3 sequences; 32% were seen once. The sequenced material came from cord blood. These receptors originate from a newborn girl in good health.

The V gene is TRBV5-8, the J gene TRBJ2-1; D gene uncertain. The CDR3 has 13 residues. V was shortened by 3 bases and J by 6 bases, with 10 bases between the two germline ends. Germline V CDR1 and CDR2: SGHTS, YDEGEE. The CDR3 loop reads CASSSERVNEQFF. The CDR3 DNA reads as TGTGCCAGCAGCTCGGAAAGGGTCAATGAGCAGTTCTTC.

In nucleotides, the CDR3 is TGTGCCAGCAGTTACAGGCAGGGAACCTATGGCTACACCTTC. Its protein is CASSYRQGTYGYTF. V is TRBV6-6 and J is TRBJ1-2, with a weak D call TRBD1 (5 bases). Trimming removed 2 bases at V and 4 bases at J, with 11 bases between. Germline loops: CDR1 MNHNY, CDR2 SVGAGI (reference sequence). The CDR3 is 14 amino acids.

The rearrangement links TRBV7-2 to TRBJ2-7; D is unclear. The V end lost 3 bases, the J end lost 4 bases, and 13 bases lay between the germline ends. Germline V gene lookup returns CDR1 SGHTA and CDR2 FQGNSA. The CDR3 is made up of 14 amino acids. The CDR3 region has the DNA TGTGCCAGCAGCTTTTCTAGGAGTCGGTACGAGCAGTACTTC. The encoded protein is CASSFSRSRYEQYF. Filled out from reference TRBV7-2 and TRBJ2-7, the complete variable domain reads GAGVSQSPSNKVTEKGKDVELRCDPISGHTALYWYRQSLGQGLEFLIYFQGNSAPDKSGLPSDRFSAERTGGSVSTLTIQRTQQEDSAVYLCASSFSRSRYEQYFGPGTRLTVT.

This clonotype was counted only a few times. The V and J genes are TRBV20-1 and TRBJ1-1; D not certain. Germline loops: CDR1 DFQATT, CDR2 SNEGSKA (reference sequence). This CDR3 is 13 amino acids long. The CDR3 reads CTSPLPLNTEAFF. Here the CDR3 DNA reads TGCACATCCCCCTTGCCCTTGAACACTGAAGCTTTCTTT.

This clonotype showed up just a few times. V gene TRBV10-3 combines with J gene TRBJ1-2, with D possibly matching TRBD1 (6 bases). With 6 bases removed from V and 6 bases from J, the gap between germline ends came to 14 bases. CDR1 ENHRY and CDR2 SYGVKD come from the germline V gene. This CDR3 comprises 13 residues. This CDR3 is CAISPGEVDGYTF. The CDR3 DNA follows: TGTGCCATCAGCCCAGGGGAAGTAGATGGCTACACCTTC.

This clonotype was detected a few times. J is TRBJ1-2 and V is TRBV14; perhaps TRBD1 as D (5 bases). Germline V gene data show CDR1 as SGHDN and CDR2 as FVKESK. Trimming removed 2 bases from V and 8 bases from J, with 12 bases in between. The length of the CDR3 is 13 residues. This CDR3 reads CASSQIPTGGYTF. CDR3 coding DNA: TGTGCCAGCAGCCAAATCCCAACAGGAGGCTACACCTTC.

The sample holds a few counts of this clonotype. The chain carries TRBV12-3 or TRBV12-4 and TRBJ2-1, with 12 bases fitting TRBD2. V shed 3 bases, J shed 9 bases, and the junction held 9 bases outside the gene matches. The CDR3 length is 16 residues. CDR3 loop: CASSFPLTSGSGEQFF. The CDR3 nucleotides read TGTGCCAGCAGTTTTCCCCTGACTAGCGGGAGCGGTGAGCAGTTCTTC.

This chain links TRBV2 with TRBJ2-1, with 10 bases identical to TRBD2. CDR3 length equals 16 residues. CDR1 is SNHLY and CDR2 is FYNNEI in the germline V gene. The trim removed 6 bases at V and 5 bases at J, leaving 10 bases unmatched. The CDR3 DNA reads TGTGCCAGCAGACTGATGGGCCTAGCGGGGGACAATGAGCAGTTCTTC. Translating it yields CASRLMGLAGDNEQFF.

The count of this clonotype is one. The chain employs TRBV5-1 and TRBJ1-1; D uncertain. Trimming took 3 bases from V and 6 from J, leaving 9 bases between them. There are 12 residues in the CDR3. Germline V CDR1 and CDR2: SGHRS, YFSETQ. CDR3 in amino acids: CASSSGLAEAFF. CDR3 DNA sequence: TGCGCCAGCAGCTCGGGGTTAGCTGAAGCTTTCTTT.

This clonotype was picked up a small number of times. The rearrangement uses TRBV6-5 and TRBJ1-5, with unresolved D. Trimming left V 8 bases short and J 3 bases short, with 11 bases between. CDR3 size: 13 residues. CDR1 is MNHEY, CDR2 SVGAGI, per germline. CDR3 loop: CASARRLNQPQHF. CDR3 sequence (DNA): TGTGCCAGCGCCAGGCGCCTCAATCAGCCCCAGCATTTT.

This clonotype came up a few times. The rearrangement links TRBV20-1 to TRBJ2-7; D not certain. The CDR3 is 13 residues long. V lost 3 bases, J lost 2 bases, and 11 bases lay in between. Germline V lookup: CDR1 DFQATT, CDR2 SNEGSKA (reference sequence). In DNA, the CDR3 is TGCAGTGCTAGTCCTCCAGAAACCTACGAGCAGTACTTC. Translation gives CSASPPETYEQYF.

This clonotype was seen more than once but under ten times. The chain combines TRBV20-1 with TRBJ1-6; 8 nucleotides align to TRBD1. The CDR3 totals 16 residues. The J segment lost 0 bases and the V segment lost 3 bases, leaving 4 bases of the junction unmatched. Germline CDR1 is DFQATT and CDR2 is SNEGSKA (reference sequence). For the CDR3, the DNA is TGCAGTGCTAGGGCAGGGGGCAGCTCCTATAATTCACCCCTCCACTTT. It codes for CSARAGGSSYNSPLHF.

The chain couples TRBV7-2 to TRBJ1-5; D might be TRBD1 (5 bases). Germline CDR1 is SGHTA and CDR2 is FQGNSA. CDR3 length: 14 amino acids. Trimming left V 5 bases short and J 7 bases short, with 15 bases between. As DNA, the CDR3 is TGTGCCAGCAGCCCCAGTCCAGGGCGCCAGCCCCAGCATTTT. Its protein is CASSPSPGRQPQHF. The full variable domain, its missing parts supplied by reference TRBV7-2 and TRBJ1-5, is GAGVSQSPSNKVTEKGKDVELRCDPISGHTALYWYRQSLGQGLEFLIYFQGNSAPDKSGLPSDRFSAERTGGSVSTLTIQRTQQEDSAVYLCASSPSPGRQPQHFGDGTRLSIL.

The V gene is TRBV10-3, the J gene TRBJ1-4; a possible D gene is TRBD1 (6 bases). The germline V and J ends were trimmed by 0 bases and 8 bases, with 10 bases remaining between them. The CDR3 is 14 amino acids. Per the germline V gene, CDR1 is ENHRY and CDR2 is SYGVKD. The CDR3 coding sequence is TGTGCCATCAGTGAGTCTGGCAGGGGAGAAAAACTGTTTTTT. This gives the protein CAISESGRGEKLFF.

This chain uses TRBV9 with TRBJ1-2, with 9 bases aligning to TRBD1. The CDR3 loop spans 17 amino acids. J was trimmed by 5 bases and V by 1 base; bases with no gene match: 12. In germline, CDR1 is SGDLS, CDR2 YYNGEE. The CDR3 nucleotides read TGTGCCAGCAGCGTATCCCGGGACAGGGCGTTTTGGTATGGCTACACCTTC. Translation: CASSVSRDRAFWYGYTF.

Only one count was recorded for this clonotype. The genes are TRBV20-1 and TRBJ2-7; D perhaps matches TRBD2 (6 bases). This CDR3 region has 15 residues. Germline V gene sequence: CDR1 DFQATT, CDR2 SNEGSKA (reference sequence). Trimming took 3 bases from V and 2 from J, leaving 17 bases between them. CDR3 in DNA: TGCAGTGCTAGGGTCGGGACTTCCATCACCTACGAGCAGTACTTC. Residues: CSARVGTSITYEQYF.

This chain links TRBV16 with TRBJ2-7, with TRBD1 matching 10 bases. Germline V lookup: CDR1 KGHSY, CDR2 FQNENV. The CDR3 length is 17 residues. Trimming at V came to 2 bases and at J to 4 bases, leaving 11 bases not matched to a gene. As DNA, the CDR3 is TGTGCCAGCAGCCAAGAAACCCCGAGACAGGGGGCGTACGAGCAGTACTTC. This gives the protein CASSQETPRQGAYEQYF.

The CDR3, as DNA: TGTGCCAGCTCACCATCGACAGGGAGGCTGAACACTGAAGCTTTCTTT. Amino acids: CASSPSTGRLNTEAFF. The chain carries TRBV18 and TRBJ1-1, with 7 bases matching TRBD1. The V segment lost 2 bases and the J segment 0 bases; nucleotides outside the gene matches: 6. The CDR3 is 16 amino acids. The germline gives CDR1 KGHSH, CDR2 LQKENI.

CDR3 DNA sequence: TGTGCCAGCAGCTACGGACTGGGGCTATTTGGCTATGGCTACACCTTC. It translates to CASSYGLGLFGYGYTF. The chain uses TRBV7-9 and TRBJ1-2, with D perhaps TRBD1 (5 bases). The V end was cut by 4 bases, the J end by 4 bases, with 19 bases between. CDR1 and CDR2 from the germline V gene are SEHNR and FQNEAQ (reference sequence). CDR3 length equals 16 residues. Together with reference TRBV7-9 and TRBJ1-2, the CDR3 gives the full variable domain: DTGVSQNPRHKITKRGQNVTFRCDPISEHNRLYWYRQTLGQGPEFLTYFQNEAQLEKSRLLSDRFSAERPKGSFSTLEIQRTEQGDSAMYLCASSYGLGLFGYGYTFGSGTRLTVV.